This T cell receptor beta chain was identified during a study of blood T cell repertoires in COVID-19. Libraries were prepared by immunoSEQ multiplex PCR; TCRdb keeps only in-frame clonotypes and omits some of them. This table has about 100,000 clones, approximately 86% appearing once. This CDR3 comprises 13 residues. With 5 bases removed from V and 4 bases from J, the gap between germline ends came to 10 bases. The V gene's germline CDR1 is MGHDK and CDR2 SYGVNS. The rearrangement joins TRBV25-1 to TRBJ2-3, with no clear D. The source material was PBMCs or T cells enriched from blood (not recorded which). The origin of this receptor is a woman between 50 and 59 years old who had recovered from COVID-19. CDR3 in amino acids: CASSPGFPDTQYF. The DNA for the CDR3 is TGTGCCAGCAGTCCGGGTTTCCCAGATACGCAGTATTTT.